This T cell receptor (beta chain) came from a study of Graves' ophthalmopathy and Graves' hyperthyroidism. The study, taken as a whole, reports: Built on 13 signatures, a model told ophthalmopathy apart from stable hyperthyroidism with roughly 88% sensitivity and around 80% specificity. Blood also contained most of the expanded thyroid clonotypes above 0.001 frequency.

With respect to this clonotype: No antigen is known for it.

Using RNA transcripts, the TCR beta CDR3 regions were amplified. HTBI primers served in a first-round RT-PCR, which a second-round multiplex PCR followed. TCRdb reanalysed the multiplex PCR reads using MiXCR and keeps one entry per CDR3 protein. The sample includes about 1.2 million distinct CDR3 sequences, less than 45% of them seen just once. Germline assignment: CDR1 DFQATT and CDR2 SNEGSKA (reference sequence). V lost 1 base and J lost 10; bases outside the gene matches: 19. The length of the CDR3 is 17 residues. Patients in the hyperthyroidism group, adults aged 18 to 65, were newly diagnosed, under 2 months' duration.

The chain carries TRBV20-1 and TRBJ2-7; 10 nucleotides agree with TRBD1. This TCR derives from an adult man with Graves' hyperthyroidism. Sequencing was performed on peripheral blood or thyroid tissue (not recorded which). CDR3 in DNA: TGCAGTGCTAGAGCCGCTAGACAGGGGGCTGACCGAATCAACCAGTACTTC. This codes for CSARAARQGADRINQYF.